The 17 T cell receptor beta chains reported below all come from one sample, sequenced in a study of T cell responses to AZD1222 COVID-19 vaccine. Sequencing used immunoSEQ multiplex PCR; TCRdb keeps in-frame clones, though not all of them. The sample lists about 170,000 clones, over 80% occurring once. This material consisted of peripheral blood, taken 28 days after the second dose of the MenACWY control vaccine. The source is an adult who received the MenACWY meningococcal vaccine as a control.

The J gene is TRBJ1-1, the V gene TRBV2, with TRBD1 as a possible D gene (5 bases). The V end lost 7 bases, the J end lost 1 base, and 10 bases lay between the germline ends. The length of the CDR3 is 13 residues. The V gene's germline CDR1 is SNHLY and CDR2 FYNNEI. CDR3 nucleotides: TGTGCCAGCACGGGGGTGTCGAACACTGAAGCTTTCTTT. This codes for CASTGVSNTEAFF.

This chain links TRBV27 with TRBJ1-4; maybe TRBD1 (5 bases). Trimming took off 7 bases at V and 3 bases at J, with 12 bases between the two ends. Germline loops: CDR1 MNHEY, CDR2 SMNVEV (reference sequence). The CDR3 spans 14 residues. The CDR3 reads CASKGVRANEKLFF. The CDR3 DNA reads TGTGCCAGCAAAGGGGTGAGAGCTAATGAAAAACTGTTTTTT. The full variable domain, its missing parts supplied by reference TRBV27 and TRBJ1-4, is EAQVTQNPRYLITVTGKKLTVTCSQNMNHEYMSWYRQDPGLGLRQIYYSMNVEVTDKGDVPEGYKVSRKEKRNFPLILESPSPNQTSLYFCASKGVRANEKLFFGSGTQLSVL.

The chain has TRBV3-1 (or the pseudogene TRBV3-2) and TRBJ1-3; D call uncertain. With 3 bases removed from V and 5 bases from J, the gap between germline ends came to 8 bases. The CDR3 runs 13 residues. Germline CDR1 LGHDT, CDR2 YNNKEL (reference sequence). CDR3 in DNA: TGTGCCAGCAGCCAGGGAGAGCGAAACACCATATATTTT. This sequence encodes CASSQGERNTIYF.

This clone was counted only a few times. The genes are TRBV5-1 and TRBJ1-2; TRBD1 might be the D (5 bases). Germline lookup yields CDR1 SGHRS and CDR2 YFSETQ. The ends were cut back, 4 bases at V and 8 bases at J, with 15 bases in the middle. This CDR3 region has 13 residues. CDR3 DNA sequence: TGCGCCAGCAGCCCTGACAGCGCGGGGGGCTACACCTTC. It codes for CASSPDSAGGYTF.

This clone was seen only once. The chain combines TRBV5-6 with TRBJ2-1; 8 bases align to TRBD2. Germline CDR1 SGHDT, CDR2 YYEEEE. The ends lost 2 bases at V and 14 bases at J; junction bases unmatched: 15. CDR3 size: 15 residues. The CDR3 spells CASSFPSGGAAHEFF. The DNA of the CDR3 is TGTGCCAGCAGCTTCCCGTCCGGGGGGGCCGCCCACGAGTTCTTC.

The CDR3 DNA follows: TGTGCCAGCAGAGCCCCAGGGAAAGGCTACGAGCAGTACTTC. It yields the protein CASRAPGKGYEQYF. V is TRBV27 and J is TRBJ2-7; D is possibly TRBD1 (5 bases). The V and J ends lost 6 bases and 3 bases respectively, with 15 bases between them. The germline CDR1 and CDR2 sequences are MNHEY and SMNVEV (reference sequence). The CDR3 sequence is 14 residues long.

The chain joins TRBV3-1 (or the pseudogene TRBV3-2) to TRBJ2-7; 7 bases align to TRBD1. Germline CDR1 and CDR2: LGHDT and YNNKEL (reference sequence). V dropped 6 bases and J dropped 4; count of bases not matched to a gene: 9. The CDR3 has 14 residues. The CDR3, as DNA: TGTGCCAGCAGTCGACAGGGAGATTCGTACGAGCAGTACTTC. Protein: CASSRQGDSYEQYF.

The CDR3 is CASSYLQGRNPYEQYF. The CDR3 coding sequence is TGTGCCAGCAGTTACCTTCAGGGGCGCAATCCCTACGAGCAGTACTTC. The chain has TRBV6-2 or TRBV6-3 and TRBJ2-7; maybe TRBD1 (6 bases). The CDR3 covers 16 residues. Germline CDR1 and CDR2: MNHEY and SVGEGT. V lost 2 bases, J lost 2 bases, and 16 bases lay in between.

The chain couples TRBV27 to TRBJ1-2, with 8 bases fitting TRBD1. The CDR3 runs to 14 residues. J gave up 7 bases and V 10 bases, and 14 bases lay outside the gene matches. The germline CDR1 and CDR2 sequences are MNHEY and SMNVEV (reference sequence). The CDR3 coding sequence is TGTGCCAACCCCGGACAGGGCGTGAGGATTGGCTACACCTTC. Translated, it gives CANPGQGVRIGYTF.

The chain combines TRBV28 with TRBJ1-5; 12 bases align to TRBD1. CDR3 size: 15 residues. V trimming: 6 bases; J trimming: 3 bases; junction bases outside the gene matches: 3. CDR1 is MDHEN and CDR2 is SYDVKM in the germline V gene. The CDR3: CASSPGQGANQPQHF. CDR3 nucleotide sequence: TGTGCCAGCAGCCCGGGACAGGGGGCCAATCAGCCCCAGCATTTT.

The chain couples TRBV7-8 to TRBJ2-7, with TRBD2 as a possible D gene (6 bases). Germline values: CDR1 SGHVS, CDR2 FQNEAQ. The CDR3 totals 15 residues. V lost 5 bases to trimming and J lost 2 bases, with 16 bases between them. The chain's CDR3 is CASSPPGRGTYEQYF. The CDR3 nucleotides read TGTGCCAGCAGCCCGCCTGGGCGGGGAACCTACGAGCAGTACTTC.

The chain links TRBV5-8 to TRBJ2-5; D unresolved. The V gene lost 4 bases and the J gene lost 7 bases, with 14 bases spanning the gap. The CDR3 spans 13 residues. Germline V lookup: CDR1 SGHTS, CDR2 YDEGEE. Here the CDR3 DNA reads TGTGCCAGCAGCCCCTCAAGATGGGGGACCCAGTACTTC. Translated, it gives CASSPSRWGTQYF.

This clone has a handful of counts. The chain combines TRBV7-2 with TRBJ1-6, with D possibly matching TRBD1 (5 bases). The CDR3 sequence is 15 residues long. Per germline, CDR1 SGHTA and CDR2 FQGNSA. Trimming removed 6 bases from V and 8 bases from J, with 17 bases in between. The CDR3 coding sequence is TGTGCCAGCAGTCTCCTAACAGGAGCTGATTCACCCCTCCACTTT. Amino acid sequence: CASSLLTGADSPLHF.

The chain recombines TRBV19 with TRBJ1-2; D perhaps matches TRBD1 (5 bases). The CDR3 sequence is 16 residues long. Deletions cut 5 bases from V and 6 bases from J, with 22 bases between. Per the germline V gene, CDR1 is LNHDA and CDR2 is SQIVND (reference sequence). Here the CDR3 reads CASSFHPGTRSDGYTF. CDR3 coding DNA: TGTGCCAGTAGTTTTCACCCAGGGACGAGGAGTGATGGCTACACCTTC.

The chain links TRBV5-1 to TRBJ1-2, with TRBD1 identical over 7 bases. This CDR3 is built from 15 residues. V lost 2 bases, J lost 1 base, and 5 bases stayed unmatched. Germline V gene sequence: CDR1 SGHRS, CDR2 YFSETQ. CDR3 region: CASSLWDSRNYGYTF. Here the CDR3 DNA reads TGCGCCAGCAGCTTATGGGACAGTCGTAACTATGGCTACACCTTC.

In regard to this clone: Other DNA sequences within the sample encode an identical CDR3. J is TRBJ2-5 and V is TRBV20-1; the D is unclear. The germline V and J ends were trimmed by 0 bases and 5 bases, with 4 bases remaining between them. The CDR3 has 11 residues. Per the germline V gene, CDR1 is DFQATT and CDR2 is SNEGSKA (reference sequence). CDR3 in DNA: TGCAGTGCTAGAGATAGGGAGACCCAGTACTTC. Its translation is CSARDRETQYF.

V gene TRBV10-3 combines with J gene TRBJ1-2; 9 positions match TRBD1. Germline V gene sequence: CDR1 ENHRY, CDR2 SYGVKD. The J segment lost 0 bases and the V segment lost 2 bases, leaving 4 bases of the junction unmatched. This CDR3 is built from 16 residues. CDR3 nucleotides: TGTGCCATCAGTGAGCGTGGACAGGGGTCTAACTATGGCTACACCTTC. Translated: CAISERGQGSNYGYTF.